The 9 T cell receptor beta chains below come from one sample, sequenced in a study of beta chain features in type 1 diabetes. Study outcomes and limitations: For Type 1 diabetes patients, all four CD4+ subsets carried TCRB CDR3s that were moderately but significantly shorter.

These receptors' targets are unknown. Every isolated RNA sample was fully reverse transcribed, so sequencing captured expressed TCRB transcripts. Assay used: immunoSEQ multiplex PCR; TCRdb lists only in-frame clones, some missing. This table holds about 700,000 clones, roughly 12% found once. Sequences were obtained from naive CD4+ T cells from blood. The receptor set was obtained from a man in his late teens or twenties with type 1 diabetes.

The V and J genes are TRBV4-1 and TRBJ1-4; TRBD1 aligns across 10 bases. Germline trimming cut 3 bases from V and 8 bases from J; bases unmatched to any gene: 18. Germline CDR1 is MGHRA and CDR2 is YSYEKL. This CDR3 has 19 residues. In DNA form, the CDR3 reads TGCGCCAGCAGCCAGGCGCCGGGACAGGGGTCCTCCCTGGGAGAAAAACTGTTTTTT. It is translated as CASSQAPGQGSSLGEKLFF.

The sample holds a few counts of this clone. V and J are TRBV5-6 and TRBJ2-5; D gene unclear. Per germline, CDR1 SGHDT and CDR2 YYEEEE. This CDR3 comprises 15 residues. Trimming removed 4 bases at V and 0 bases at J, with 13 bases between. CDR3 sequence (DNA): TGTGCCAGCAGCCTCCCTTTGGGATACCAAGAGACCCAGTACTTC. It yields the protein CASSLPLGYQETQYF.

This clone showed up just a few times. The CDR3 DNA follows: TGCAGCGTGTCCCCACTAGCGGGGGGCACCTACAATGAGCAGTTCTTC. It codes for CSVSPLAGGTYNEQFF. This chain joins TRBV29-1 and TRBJ2-1; 12 bases align to TRBD2. CDR1 and CDR2 from the germline V gene are SQVTM and ANQGSEA. The length of the CDR3 is 16 residues. V trimming: 6 bases; J trimming: 2 bases; junction bases outside the gene matches: 8.

The CDR3, as DNA: TGTGCCTGGTCCCTCAAGGGGCGTGACACCGGGGAGCTGTTTTTT. This encodes CAWSLKGRDTGELFF. The rearrangement joins TRBV30 to TRBJ2-2; TRBD1 might be the D (5 bases). The CDR3 runs 15 residues. Germline CDR1 is GTSNPN and CDR2 is SVGIG (reference sequence). The V gene lost 5 bases and the J gene lost 3 bases, with 16 bases spanning the gap. The complete variable domain, with remaining parts taken from reference TRBV30 and TRBJ2-2, reads SQTIHQWPATLVQPVGSPLSLECTVEGTSNPNLYWYRQAAGRGLQLLFYSVGIGQISSEVPQNLSASRPQDRQFILSSKKLLLSDSGFYLCAWSLKGRDTGELFFGEGSRLTVL.

The sample holds a few counts of this clone. V usage is TRBV9 and J usage is TRBJ2-1; the D is unclear. V lost 0 bases to trimming and J lost 3 bases, with 7 bases between them. Germline V gives CDR1 SGDLS, CDR2 YYNGEE. This CDR3 is built from 14 residues. DNA of the CDR3: TGTGCCAGCAGCGTAGACTACTACTACAATGAGCAGTTCTTC. Its protein product is CASSVDYYYNEQFF. The whole variable domain, remainder taken from reference TRBV9 and TRBJ2-1, is DSGVTQTPKHLITATGQRVTLRCSPRSGDLSVYWYQQSLDQGLQFLIQYYNGEERAKGNILERFSAQQFPDLHSELNLSSLELGDSALYFCASSVDYYYNEQFFGPGTRLTVL.

This clone occurred a few times. The chain couples TRBV6-1 to TRBJ2-3, with D tentatively TRBD1 (5 bases). The V end was cut by 5 bases, the J end by 5 bases, with 14 bases between. This CDR3 has 14 amino acids. The V gene's germline CDR1 is MNHNS and CDR2 SASEGT. The CDR3 DNA is TGTGCCAGCAGTAACCAGGGCGATGGAGATACGCAGTATTTT. The encoded protein is CASSNQGDGDTQYF.

The chain couples TRBV7-3 to TRBJ1-2; no definite D call. The CDR3 sequence is 14 residues long. Trimming took 0 bases from V and 6 from J, leaving 11 bases between them. CDR1 SGHTA and CDR2 FQGTGA come from the germline V gene. CDR3 region: CASSLTREGNGYTF. In DNA, the CDR3 is TGTGCCAGCAGCTTAACGAGGGAGGGAAATGGCTACACCTTC.

J is TRBJ2-5 and V is TRBV6-1; a weak D match, TRBD2 (6 bases). Germline assignment: CDR1 MNHNS and CDR2 SASEGT. V lost 2 bases to trimming and J lost 1 base, with 11 bases between them. The CDR3 is made up of 15 amino acids. The CDR3 region is CASSESGFTQETQYF. As DNA, the CDR3 is TGTGCCAGCAGTGAAAGCGGGTTCACCCAAGAGACCCAGTACTTC.

The chain carries TRBV4-1 and TRBJ2-3; 9 bases match TRBD2. Germline trimming cut 0 bases from V and 7 bases from J; bases unmatched to any gene: 5. This CDR3 has 15 residues. Per the germline V gene, CDR1 is MGHRA and CDR2 is YSYEKL. CDR3 amino acids: CASSQESGGRNTQYF. The CDR3, as DNA: TGCGCCAGCAGCCAAGAGAGCGGGGGGCGGAATACGCAGTATTTT.